The TCR beta chain under discussion was sequenced for a study of beta chain features in type 1 diabetes. About the study: On cell yields, gender and age, patients and healthy donors were similar. Study-wide findings and caveats: The similarity of naive, central memory and Treg TCRB repertoires appeared greater among patients than among healthy donors.

The isolated RNA, all of it, was reverse transcribed, so expressed TCRB transcripts were what got sequenced. Assay used: immunoSEQ multiplex PCR; TCRdb lists only in-frame clones, some missing. The repertoire has about 620,000 clones, 15% of them found once; the top ten carry about 0.097%. The CDR3 has 16 amino acids. The germline V gene encodes CDR1 MGHRA and CDR2 YSYEKL. The J segment lost 7 bases and the V segment lost 2 bases, leaving 9 bases of the junction unmatched. This clone was seen more than once but under ten times. What it binds is unknown. Via CD45RO/CCR7/CD25/CD127/CD95/CD27, cells of the CD4+ naive, central memory, regulatory and stem cell-like memory subsets were sorted.

The gene calls are TRBV4-1 and TRBJ2-1; 9 nucleotides agree with TRBD1. This clonotype was sampled from a man younger than 35 in good health. The sample was naive CD4+ T cells from blood. CDR3 nucleotide sequence: TGCGCCAGCAGCCAATATAATTACAGGGGGCCTAATGAGCAGTTCTTC. This sequence encodes CASSQYNYRGPNEQFF.